This entry lists 5 T cell receptor beta chains sequenced from one sample in a study of blood T cells in healthy people across ages. A second PCR, run for about 7 to 11 cycles, used a sample-barcoded 5' primer plus a J-beta primer mix. TCRdb called the 5' RACE reads again in MiXCR, with one record for every CDR3 protein. The data hold about 1.7 million distinct CDR3 sequences, with 25% to 30% observed a single time. Material: blood. The receptors here all came from a woman in her 30s in good health.

The chain combines TRBV20-1 with TRBJ1-2, with 11 nucleotides matching TRBD1. The J segment lost 3 bases and the V segment lost 5 bases, leaving 5 bases of the junction unmatched. This CDR3 has 14 amino acids. Germline-derived CDR1 and CDR2 are DFQATT and SNEGSKA (reference sequence). CDR3 DNA: TGCAGTGCTCCCGGGACAGGGGGTGACTATGGCTACACCTTC. The encoded protein is CSAPGTGGDYGYTF.

This clonotype turned up a few times. The CDR3 nucleotides read TGTGCCAGCACCGCGGGACGGCCCCGCTACGAGCAGTACTTC. The encoded protein is CASTAGRPRYEQYF. The chain combines TRBV27 with TRBJ2-7; TRBD2 might be the D (6 bases). Trimming took off 7 bases at V and 3 bases at J, with 16 bases between the two ends. The CDR3 contains 14 residues. CDR1 and CDR2 (germline): MNHEY, SMNVEV (reference sequence).

This chain uses TRBV12-3 or TRBV12-4 with TRBJ2-7; D not certain. V lost 5 bases and J 0 bases, leaving 8 bases between the germline ends. The CDR3 is 13 residues long. In DNA form, the CDR3 reads TGTGCCAGCAGTGCGGCCCTCTCCTACGAGCAGTACTTC. The encoded protein is CASSAALSYEQYF.

The CDR3 coding sequence is TGTGCCAGCAGCCACCTAAGCGGTCAGCCCCAGCATTTT. This codes for CASSHLSGQPQHF. The V call is TRBV3-1, the J call TRBJ1-5; D gene ambiguous. Deletions cut 3 bases from V and 6 bases from J, with 9 bases between. Germline-derived CDR1 and CDR2 are LGHDT and YNNKEL (reference sequence). The CDR3 extends over 13 amino acids.

This rearrangement joins TRBV5-1 to TRBJ1-2; D may be TRBD1 (5 bases). CDR3 length: 13 amino acids. Germline V CDR1 and CDR2: SGHRS, YFSETQ. The ends were cut back, 0 bases at V and 8 bases at J, with 11 bases in the middle. The CDR3, as DNA: TGCGCCAGCAGCTTGGGACAGTGGACGGGCTACACCTTC. Residues: CASSLGQWTGYTF.